The T cell receptor beta chain under discussion was sequenced for a study of OX40 agonist ivuxolimab in advanced cancers. As to this clone: Its antigen is unknown.

Trimming stripped 2 bases from V and 3 bases from J, with 17 bases between. Germline V gene data show CDR1 as MNHNS and CDR2 as SASEGT. The CDR3 extends over 16 amino acids. The data were produced by immunoSEQ multiplex PCR, yet TCRdb's version contains in-frame clones alone and is incomplete. The sample yields about 79,000 clones, under 95% seen once. General study points: Relative to CD4+ cells, CD8+ T cells on average had more expanded clones.

This receptor was obtained from an adult with an advanced solid tumor such as melanoma, head and neck, liver or kidney cancer. The chain is built from TRBV6-1 and TRBJ2-7; maybe TRBD1 (5 bases). Sequencing was performed on CD4+ or CD8+ T cells sorted from blood, taken in a trial of the OX40 agonist ivuxolimab. This chain's CDR3 is CASSEPHNTDSYEQYF. In DNA, the CDR3 is TGTGCCAGCAGTGAACCGCATAACACCGACAGCTACGAGCAGTACTTC.